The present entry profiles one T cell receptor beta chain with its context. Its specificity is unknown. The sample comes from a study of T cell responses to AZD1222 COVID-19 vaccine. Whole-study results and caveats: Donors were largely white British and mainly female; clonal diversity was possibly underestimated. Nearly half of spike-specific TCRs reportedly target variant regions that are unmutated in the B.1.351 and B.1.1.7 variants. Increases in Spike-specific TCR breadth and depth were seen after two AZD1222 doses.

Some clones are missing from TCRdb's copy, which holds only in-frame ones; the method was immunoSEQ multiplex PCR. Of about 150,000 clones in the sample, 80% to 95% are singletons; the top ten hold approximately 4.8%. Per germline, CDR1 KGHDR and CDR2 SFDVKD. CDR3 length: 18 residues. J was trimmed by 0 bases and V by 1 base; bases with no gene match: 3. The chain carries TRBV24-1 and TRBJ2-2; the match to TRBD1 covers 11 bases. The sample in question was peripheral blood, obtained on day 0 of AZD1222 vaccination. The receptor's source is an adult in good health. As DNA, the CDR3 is TGTGCCACCAGTGATTTCCCGGGACAGGGGGCGAACACCGGGGAGCTGTTTTTT. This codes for CATSDFPGQGANTGELFF.